This T cell receptor (beta chain) was sequenced for a study of PD-L1 blockade in urothelial cancer. About the study: Patients had undergone 0 to 3 prior chemotherapy regimens. Analyses were performed on blood at 3 weeks after treatment start (the second dose) and at 6 weeks.

As for this clone: The antigen is not known.

Germline CDR1 reads MDHEN; CDR2 reads SYDVKM. Losses at the gene ends were 2 bases for V and 0 bases for J; bases not matched to a gene: 2. The CDR3 has 15 amino acids. Study results and limitations: Durable-benefit patients expanded tumor-associated blood clones more at 3 weeks.

Time point here: pretreatment peripheral blood. Patients were living with locally advanced or metastatic urothelial carcinoma. Measured with immunoSEQ multiplex PCR; TCRdb has only the in-frame clones, and not every one. The sample holds around 130,000 clones, 70% to 85% seen once. The chain combines TRBV28 with TRBJ2-7; 9 positions agree with TRBD2. The receptor's source is a middle-aged man with urothelial cancer. This specimen was PBMCs, taken around atezolizumab (anti-PD-L1) treatment. The CDR3 here is CASSLAGGISYEQYF. DNA for the CDR3: TGTGCCAGCAGTTTAGCGGGAGGGATCTCCTACGAGCAGTACTTC.